These 7 T cell receptor beta chains were sequenced from one sample in a study of response to subunit inactivated influenza vaccine. Each CDR3 protein is one row after TCRdb ran MiXCR on the RT-PCR reads. The sample shows more than 400,000 distinct CDR3 sequences, around 9.9% of them seen only once. The source was PBMCs from blood, collected 35 to 45 days after vaccination. Every receptor here comes from a man aged 50-60 years who received an inactivated influenza vaccine.

This clonotype was recorded a few times. V gene TRBV5-1 combines with J gene TRBJ2-1; D might be TRBD2 (5 bases). Germline V gene sequence: CDR1 SGHRS, CDR2 YFSETQ. The CDR3 has 15 residues. The ends were cut back, 0 bases at V and 4 bases at J, with 11 bases in the middle. In DNA form, the CDR3 reads TGCGCCAGCAGCTTGGTTAGCGAACATTACAATGAGCAGTTCTTC. This translates into CASSLVSEHYNEQFF.

The chain is built from TRBV6-1 and TRBJ2-2, with D possibly TRBD1 on 6 matching bases. V lost 5 bases to trimming and J lost 3 bases, with 10 bases between them. Germline V gene lookup returns CDR1 MNHNS and CDR2 SASEGT. The CDR3 length is 14 residues. In DNA, the CDR3 is TGTGCCAGCAGTCCAGGGGCCGACACCGGGGAGCTGTTTTTT. Protein: CASSPGADTGELFF.

CDR3 sequence: CASSLTGAINEQFF. The CDR3 DNA is TGTGCCAGCTCACTCACCGGGGCGATTAATGAGCAGTTCTTC. The gene calls are TRBV18 and TRBJ2-1; the D call may be TRBD1 or TRBD2 (5 bases each). CDR3 length equals 14 residues. Looked up from germline, CDR1 is KGHSH and CDR2 is LQKENI. Trimming stripped 4 bases from V and 7 bases from J, with 14 bases between.

This clonotype has a handful of counts. The V gene is TRBV6-2 or TRBV6-3, the J gene TRBJ2-7; 11 nucleotides match TRBD1. The CDR3 totals 14 residues. Germline V gene lookup returns CDR1 MNHEY and CDR2 SVGEGT. After removal of 5 bases from V and 6 bases from J, the junction contained 6 bases not matched to a gene. The CDR3 DNA follows: TGTGCCAGCAGTACCGGGACAGGGGGATTCGAGCAGTACTTC. This encodes CASSTGTGGFEQYF.

This clonotype was detected only a few times. The chain joins TRBV14 to TRBJ2-5; 7 nucleotides agree with TRBD1. There are 16 residues in the CDR3. V lost 1 base, J lost 9 bases, and 14 bases stayed unmatched. Germline V gene data show CDR1 as SGHDN and CDR2 as FVKESK. CDR3 residues: CASSQVRTGPLSAQYF. DNA of the CDR3: TGTGCCAGCAGCCAAGTCAGGACAGGACCCCTATCGGCCCAGTACTTC.

CDR3 region: CASSAGRGDYEQYF. The CDR3 coding sequence is TGTGCCAGCAGTGCGGGACGGGGAGACTACGAGCAGTACTTC. The rearrangement joins TRBV2 to TRBJ2-7; D may correspond to TRBD1 or TRBD2 (5 bases each). The V and J ends lost 4 bases and 3 bases respectively, with 13 bases between them. The CDR3 runs 14 residues. Germline V CDR1 and CDR2: SNHLY, FYNNEI.

This rearrangement joins TRBV7-9 to TRBJ2-5, with unresolved D. Trimming shortened V by 0 bases and J by 2 bases, and 10 bases separated the two germline ends. Germline loops: CDR1 SEHNR, CDR2 FQNEAQ (reference sequence). The CDR3 is 15 residues long. The CDR3: CASSLAKRIQETQYF. The CDR3 DNA reads as TGTGCCAGCAGCTTAGCGAAACGGATTCAAGAGACCCAGTACTTC.